This entry describes one TCR beta chain. Clinical history reported by participants formed the basis on which cohorts were assigned. Donors in Cohort 3 who had recovered were those with two negative PCRs, healthcare professional clearance, or resolution of their symptoms. This entry comes from a study of blood T cell repertoires in COVID-19. Data came from immunoSEQ multiplex PCR; TCRdb stores just in-frame clones and leaves some out. The sample includes approximately 300,000 clones, 70% to 90% seen only once; the top ten take under 6%. J lost 9 bases, V lost 5 bases, and 7 bases had no gene match. The germline V gene encodes CDR1 SEHNR and CDR2 FQNEAQ (reference sequence). The CDR3 is 14 amino acids.

The rearrangement links TRBV7-9 to TRBJ1-6; TRBD1 matches 7 bases. The sequence came from a woman aged 30 to 39 who had recovered from COVID-19. The sample consisted of PBMCs or T cells enriched from blood (not recorded which). DNA for the CDR3: TGTGCCAGCAGCCCGCGTCGGGACAGTTCACCCCTCCACTTT. Translating gives CASSPRRDSSPLHF.